The TCR beta chain under discussion was sequenced for a study of cytomegalovirus exposure and HLA in healthy donors. This clone has only a few counts. Its specificity is not known. The primer mix had 60 Vbeta and 13 Jbeta primers. Libraries were prepared by immunoSEQ multiplex PCR; TCRdb keeps only in-frame clonotypes and omits some of them. The sample consists of 95,000 to 120,000 clones, roughly 70% of them appearing once. General study findings and limits: Cytomegalovirus-associated status was assigned to 164 TCR beta chains. What was likely a sequencing artifact was a cluster of highly shared sequence variants.

The sequenced sample consisted of PBMCs. This TCR derives from a man aged 18 to 35 in good health and CMV-seropositive.

This CDR3 reads CASSLALTSGGSYF. In DNA form, the CDR3 reads TGTGCCAGCAGCTTAGCGCTGACTAGCGGGGGGTCGTATTTT. The rearrangement joins TRBV11-2 to TRBJ2-3, with TRBD2 matching 13 bases. V gave up 1 base and J gave up 14 bases; unmatched junction bases: 6. The CDR3 consists of 14 residues. Germline lookup yields CDR1 SGHAT and CDR2 FQNNGV.